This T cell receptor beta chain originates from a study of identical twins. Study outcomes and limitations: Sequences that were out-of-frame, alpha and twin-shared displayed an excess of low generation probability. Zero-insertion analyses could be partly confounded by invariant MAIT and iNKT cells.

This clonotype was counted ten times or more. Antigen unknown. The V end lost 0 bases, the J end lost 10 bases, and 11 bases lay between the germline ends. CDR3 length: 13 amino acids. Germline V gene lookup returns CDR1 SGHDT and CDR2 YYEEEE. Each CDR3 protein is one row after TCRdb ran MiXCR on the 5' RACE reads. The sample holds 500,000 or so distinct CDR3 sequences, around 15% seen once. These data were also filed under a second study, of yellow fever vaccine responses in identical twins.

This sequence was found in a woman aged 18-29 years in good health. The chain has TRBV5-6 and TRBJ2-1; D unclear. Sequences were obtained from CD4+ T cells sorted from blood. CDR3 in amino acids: CASSLGLGSEQFF. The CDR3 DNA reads TGTGCCAGCAGCTTGGGTCTAGGATCGGAGCAGTTCTTC.